This T cell receptor (beta chain) was sequenced during a study of blood T cell repertoires in COVID-19. Turning to the study itself: COVID-19 samples, acute and convalescent, were from the United States, Italy and Spain. Sample material is recorded as cDNA or gDNA derived from T cells, B-cell-depleted T cells, or PBMCs.

Study processing details: Cell counts per sample came from amplifying reference gene primers. The method was immunoSEQ multiplex PCR; TCRdb's version includes in-frame clones alone and lacks a portion of them. That table gives V, J and clone size, and the DNA gave D and trimming. The sample shows hundreds of thousands of clones, roughly 88% of them seen only once. CDR1 MNHEY and CDR2 SVGAGI come from the germline V gene. The CDR3 spans 14 residues. Trimming removed 7 bases from V and 6 bases from J, with 17 bases in between. The sequencing input was peripheral blood. This chain connects TRBV6-5 to TRBJ2-3, with D maybe TRBD2 (6 bases). This receptor was taken from a woman in her twenties or thirties who had recovered from COVID-19. In DNA, the CDR3 is TGTGCCAGCACCCGGGACCCTAGCGAGGATACGCAGTATTTT. Translation gives CASTRDPSEDTQYF.